This T cell receptor (beta chain) came from a study of blood T cell repertoires in COVID-19. On the study more broadly: Sites across the United States, Italy and Spain contributed samples from acute and convalescent COVID-19. PBMCs, B-cell-depleted T cells, or T cells provided the cDNA or gDNA that made up the material.

Seattle participants joined during active infection and were tracked over time. This clone was picked up one time. Authors' methods: The assay estimated nucleated cells by amplifying reference gene primers. TCRdb's table, derived via immunoSEQ multiplex PCR, lists solely in-frame clones and lacks some. The DNA was the basis for D and trimming; V, J and clone size are from that table. The sample contains about 170,000 clones, around nine tenths of which appear only once. The CDR3 consists of 13 residues. V was cut by 6 bases and J by 3 bases, with 12 bases left in between. Germline V lookup: CDR1 MNHEY, CDR2 SVGAGI.

The V and J genes are TRBV6-5 and TRBJ2-7, with a weak D call TRBD2 (5 bases). Sequenced material: peripheral blood. This TCR was recovered from a woman aged 80 or over with COVID-19, enrolled during active disease. Here the CDR3 reads CASRAGGVYEQYF. CDR3 nucleotides: TGTGCCAGCAGAGCCGGAGGTGTCTACGAGCAGTACTTC.